One and the same sample provided the 6 T cell receptor beta chains below, sequenced in a study of technical replicates of blood from a handful of donors. Repertoires were generated with immunoSEQ multiplex PCR, while TCRdb's copy carries only in-frame clones and drops some. The data hold around 60,000 clones, with 80% to 95% observed a single time. The sequenced sample consisted of PBMCs. The receptors derive from a human donor in good health. Some clones in this sample may be carry-over from other donors' samples.

This chain links TRBV18 with TRBJ2-1; 10 bases match TRBD2. The ends lost 6 bases at V and 6 bases at J; junction bases unmatched: 11. This CDR3 spans 16 amino acids. Germline CDR1 KGHSH, CDR2 LQKENI. The CDR3 sequence is CASSDQIAGGLNEQFF. Here the CDR3 DNA reads TGTGCCAGCTCGGATCAGATAGCGGGGGGACTCAATGAGCAGTTCTTC.

This chain connects TRBV5-4 to TRBJ2-2; TRBD2 might be the D (5 bases). The CDR3 contains 17 residues. V was shortened by 0 bases and J by 1 base, with 13 bases between the two germline ends. CDR1 is SGHNT, CDR2 YYREEE, per germline (reference sequence). The CDR3 sequence: CASSLAGGPMNTGELFF. As DNA, the CDR3 is TGTGCCAGCAGCTTGGCCGGAGGTCCCATGAACACCGGGGAGCTGTTTTTT.

The chain carries TRBV15 and TRBJ2-3; 8 nucleotides align to TRBD2. V lost 1 base to trimming and J lost 6 bases; unmatched junction nucleotides: 9. This CDR3 is built from 16 residues. Germline CDR1 and CDR2: LNHNV and YYDKDF (reference sequence). The CDR3 coding sequence is TGTGCCACCAGCAGAGGGACGGGGGGGCACATTGATACGCAGTATTTT. It codes for CATSRGTGGHIDTQYF.

CDR3 in DNA: TGTGCCAGCAGTTCCTCCTCTAGGGGATACGAGCAGTACTTC. It specifies CASSSSSRGYEQYF. The chain links TRBV6-5 to TRBJ2-7; tentatively, D is TRBD1 (5 bases). Trimming removed 4 bases at V and 4 bases at J, with 14 bases between. The CDR3 is made up of 14 amino acids. From germline, CDR1 is MNHEY and CDR2 SVGAGI.

The chain has TRBV30 and TRBJ2-3; tentative D call: TRBD1 (5 bases). The germline gives CDR1 GTSNPN, CDR2 SVGIG (reference sequence). V shed 0 bases and J shed 1 base, with 8 bases lying between them. The CDR3 extends over 14 amino acids. As DNA, the CDR3 is TGTGCCTGGAGTGTACGCAGGGGCACAGATACGCAGTATTTT. Protein product: CAWSVRRGTDTQYF.

The rearrangement links TRBV6-5 to TRBJ1-1, with 7 positions matching TRBD1. CDR3 length equals 15 residues. The V gene's germline CDR1 is MNHEY and CDR2 SVGAGI. The ends lost 2 bases at V and 4 bases at J; junction bases unmatched: 7. The CDR3 DNA is TGTGCCAGCAGTTACAGGCGACAGGGCACCACTGAAGCTTTCTTT. It is translated as CASSYRRQGTTEAFF.